One T cell receptor beta chain is described in this entry. No antigen is known for it. These data are taken from a study of PD-1 blockade in mismatch repair-deficient tumors. TCRdb keeps only in-frame clones here, not all; method: immunoSEQ multiplex PCR. The sample has 100,000 to 150,000 clones, around 87% seen once. The CDR3 consists of 12 residues. V was trimmed by 1 base and J by 3 bases, leaving 4 bases between them. Looked up from germline, CDR1 is SNHLY and CDR2 is FYNNEI. The TCR-sequenced patients were a few responders to pembrolizumab. Study-wide findings and caveats: Tumor-resident clones, often absent from pretreatment blood, expanded after pembrolizumab and then contracted.

The V and J genes are TRBV2 and TRBJ2-7, with unresolved D. Specimen: peripheral blood, collected 44 weeks after starting pembrolizumab. The receptor comes from an adult with mismatch repair-deficient cancer. Here the CDR3 reads CASSEDFYEQYF. The CDR3 DNA reads as TGTGCCAGCAGTGAAGACTTCTACGAGCAGTACTTC.